This TCR beta chain came from a study of T cell repertoires in cytomegalovirus infection (dated by TCRdb to about 2019). Background for the entire study: Because public TCR beta signatures pointed to carriage of CMV infection together with the matching HLA type, the HLA type of each donor mattered for the analysis.

CDR1 and CDR2 were assigned from the germline V gene (reference sequence) as SEHNR and FQNEAQ. The CDR3, from cysteine to phenylalanine, totals 14 residues. Of the read, only the CDR3 DNA is kept; its 42 bases are in frame from base 1. Trimming at the junction amounts to 5 bases on V and 0 bases on J, and the germline ends lie 11 bases apart. General conclusions and limits of the study: Cumulative frequency of public TCR beta family members discriminated carriers of CMV infection plus the relevant HLA type in this cohort and an independent 352-donor cohort. The ex vivo response was dominated by HLA-C-restricted CMV-specific TCR beta clonotypes, and the single most frequent clonotype in two of eight donors was supplied by these HLA-C-restricted clonotypes.

This clonotype was seen repeatedly, ten times or more. Its antigen is currently not known. The record has no base qualities; no much larger clone is one base away. For sequencing, an Illumina HiSeq 1500 was employed. The public reads were reanalyzed by TCRdb: fastp trimming at Q25, MiXCR alignment, in-frame beta chains only. Here each entry gathers all rows of one CDR3 protein and keeps the most common genes and DNA. The sample contains fewer than 200,000 distinct CDR3 sequences, around an eighth of them found a single time. The top ten constitute over 25% of the sample. The sequencing sample was made of PBMCs. This TCR derives from a human donor in good health (CMV status not recorded). Some clones in this sample may be carry-over from other donors' samples. Recombination joined TRBV7-9 with TRBJ2-7, with TRBD1 perhaps the D gene, on 6 matching bases. The DNA sequence is as follows: TGTGCCAGCAGCCCCAAGGGGGTCTCCTACGAGCAGTACTTC. Translated, this is CASSPKGVSYEQYF.